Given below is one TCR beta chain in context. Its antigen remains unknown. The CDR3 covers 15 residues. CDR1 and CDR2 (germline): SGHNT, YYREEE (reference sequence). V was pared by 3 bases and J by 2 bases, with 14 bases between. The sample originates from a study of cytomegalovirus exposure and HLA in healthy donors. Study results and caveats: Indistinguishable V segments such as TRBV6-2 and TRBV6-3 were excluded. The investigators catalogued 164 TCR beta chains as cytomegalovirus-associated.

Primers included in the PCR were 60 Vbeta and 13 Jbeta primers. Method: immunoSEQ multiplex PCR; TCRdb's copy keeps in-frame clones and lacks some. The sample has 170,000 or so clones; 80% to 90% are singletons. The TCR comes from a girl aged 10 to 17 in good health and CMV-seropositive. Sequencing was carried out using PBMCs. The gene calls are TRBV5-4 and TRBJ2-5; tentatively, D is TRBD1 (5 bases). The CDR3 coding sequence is TGTGCCAGCAGCTCCGCAAGGGGCCTACAAGAGACCCAGTACTTC. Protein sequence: CASSSARGLQETQYF.